This T cell receptor (beta chain) was sequenced during a study of CD8 T cells in ankylosing spondylitis (dated by TCRdb to 2016 to 2017). Study-level background: T cell receptor beta repertoires were profiled in healthy donors and ankylosing spondylitis patients so that disease-linked TCR variants could be found. The full study cohort comprised about 25 ankylosing spondylitis patients and 110 or so healthy donors. Samples of peripheral blood were taken, and for ankylosing spondylitis patients, synovial fluid was collected as well.

General conclusions and limits of the study: The disease-linked clones were reported as significantly enriched in matched synovial fluid samples from ankylosing spondylitis patients. Some motif variants were previously reported in synovial fluid and blood of reactive arthritis patients, suggesting common disease-initiation mechanisms. Blood from ankylosing spondylitis patients appeared to be characterized by a TCR beta motif composed of about eight highly homologous amino acid variants. In peripheral blood, the disease-linked clones were found at relatively low frequencies and had a CD8+ phenotype.

As for this clonotype: Its antigen has not been determined. No base quality values were provided; no much bigger clone lies one nucleotide off.

The germline V gene sets CDR1 to MNHEY and CDR2 to SVGEGT. V lost 7 bases and J lost 3 bases; the stretch between them is 13 bases long. The CDR3 contains 14 residues, cysteine and phenylalanine counted. Only the CDR3 part of the read is kept: 42 bases, read in frame from the first base. TCRdb lists the instrument as Illumina HiSeq 2500. Quantitative 5'-RACE with molecular barcodes was the method used to prepare the TCR beta libraries. On the authors' methods: A new computational method, built on a probabilistic model of VDJ rearrangement, was used to identify disease-linked TCR variants. The raw public data were reprocessed by TCRdb itself: fastp quality trimming at Q25, MiXCR clonotype calling, in-frame beta chains only. Every entry covers one CDR3 protein and lists the most common genes and DNA from its rows. TCRdb assigned the V and J calls; the authors' analysis was not used. This sample lists around 100,000 distinct CDR3 sequences; about 8.3% were detected once. The ten biggest clones cover around 30% of the sample.

This TCR derives from a male donor with ankylosing spondylitis. The specimen was blood, either unsorted or a sorted T cell fraction (not recorded which). This chain is built from TRBV6-2 or TRBV6-3 and TRBJ2-1; the D segment cannot be called with confidence. The CDR3 loop reads CASTPKGYYNEQFF. DNA sequence: TGTGCCAGCACCCCTAAAGGCTACTACAATGAGCAGTTCTTC.